This T cell receptor (beta chain) was recovered during a study of shared clonotypes between healthy human individuals. Turning to the study itself: Participating donors consisted of a couple of women and a few men aged 18 to 49.

Selected positively for CCR7 and CD45RO-negative, naive CD8 cells excluded terminally differentiated effector memory CD45RA+ cells. Profiling relied on immunoSEQ multiplex PCR, and the TCRdb table lists in-frame clones only, not all of them. The repertoire holds some 2,100,000 clones, with around 93% as singletons. Trimming cost V 6 bases and J 8 bases, with 11 bases left between them. The CDR3 runs to 11 residues. Germline values: CDR1 SGDLS, CDR2 YYNGEE. The chain joins TRBV9 to TRBJ1-2; tentatively, D is TRBD1 (5 bases). The sample taken for sequencing was naive CD8+ T cells from PBMCs. The sequence came from a man between 18 and 29 years old in good health. Some clones in this sample may be carry-over from other donors' samples. CDR3 coding DNA: TGTGCCAGCACCGCAGGGTTCGGCTACACCTTC. It encodes CASTAGFGYTF.